Sequencing of this T cell receptor beta chain was carried out in a study of shared clonotypes between healthy human individuals. Germline values: CDR1 SGHRS, CDR2 YFSETQ. V shed 0 bases and J shed 5 bases, with 2 bases lying between them. This CDR3 has 11 amino acids. TCRdb's copy holds only in-frame clones and misses some; the assay was immunoSEQ multiplex PCR. This sample yields fewer than 1.4 million clones, of which approximately 80% are seen a single time; roughly 0.57% belongs to the top ten. This clone was counted between two and nine times. At the DNA level, this CDR3 is encoded by other sequences in the same sample as well.

The sequencing sample was made of memory CD4+ T cells from PBMCs. As for subset: CD45RA-negative fraction. The sequence was obtained from a man aged 18 to 35 in good health. Some clones in this sample may be carry-over from other donors' samples. This chain connects TRBV5-1 to TRBJ2-5; no definite D call. Here the CDR3 reads CASSLDETQYF. CDR3 sequence (DNA): TGCGCCAGCAGCTTGGACGAGACCCAGTACTTC.